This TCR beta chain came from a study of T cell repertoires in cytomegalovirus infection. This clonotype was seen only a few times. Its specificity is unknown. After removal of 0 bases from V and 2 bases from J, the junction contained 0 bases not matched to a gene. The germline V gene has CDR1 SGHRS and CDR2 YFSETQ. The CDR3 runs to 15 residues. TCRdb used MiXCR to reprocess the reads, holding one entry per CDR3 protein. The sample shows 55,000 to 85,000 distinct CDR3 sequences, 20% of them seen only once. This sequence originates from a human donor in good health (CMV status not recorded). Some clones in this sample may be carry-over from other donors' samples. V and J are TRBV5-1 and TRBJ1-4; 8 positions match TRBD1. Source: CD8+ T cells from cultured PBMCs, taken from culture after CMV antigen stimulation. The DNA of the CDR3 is TGCGCCAGCAGCTTGGGACAGGGGACTAATGAAAAACTGTTTTTT. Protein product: CASSLGQGTNEKLFF.